This T cell receptor (beta chain) was found in a study of patients and donors after allogeneic stem cell transplantation (dated by TCRdb to 2018 to 2020). This clonotype came up a few times. Its antigen specificity is not known. Base qualities are missing; no much larger clone stands one base away. The method was RT-PCR. The reads were generated on a NextSeq 550. The public reads were run again by TCRdb, first through fastp at Q25 and then through MiXCR, and only productive beta chains were kept. Every entry covers one CDR3 protein and lists the most common genes and DNA from its rows. A total of some 960,000 distinct CDR3 sequences appear in this sample, under 20% of them only once. The ten largest clones add up to under 6.5% of the sample. CDR1 LGHDT and CDR2 YNNKEL are derived from the germline V gene (reference sequence). There are 16 amino acids in the CDR3, from cysteine to phenylalanine inclusive. Only CDR3 DNA remains: 48 bases, in frame from the first base. Trimming removed 1 base from V and 0 bases from J, leaving 11 bases between the germline ends.

This sequence originates from a human donor who was either an allogeneic HSCT recipient or a stem cell or donor lymphocyte infusion donor (not recorded which). It is not recorded whose cells these are; they may come from a transplant donor. Sequenced sample: blood, either unsorted or a sorted T cell fraction (not recorded which). Recombination linked TRBV3-1 to TRBJ2-3; TRBD2 is perhaps the D gene, given 6 matching bases. CDR3 protein: CASSQGPGRSTDTQYF. The base sequence is TGTGCCAGCAGCCAAGGGCCAGGGAGGAGCACAGATACGCAGTATTTT.